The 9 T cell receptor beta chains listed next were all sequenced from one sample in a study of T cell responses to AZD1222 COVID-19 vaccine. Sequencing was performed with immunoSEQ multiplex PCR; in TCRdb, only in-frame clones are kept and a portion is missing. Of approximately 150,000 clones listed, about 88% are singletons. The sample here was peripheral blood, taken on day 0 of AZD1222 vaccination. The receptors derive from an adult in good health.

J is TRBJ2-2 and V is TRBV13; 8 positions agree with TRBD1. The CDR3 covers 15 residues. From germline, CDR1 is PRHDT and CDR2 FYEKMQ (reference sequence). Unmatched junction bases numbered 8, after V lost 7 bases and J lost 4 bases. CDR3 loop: CASISRGLSTGELFF. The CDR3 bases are TGTGCCAGCATCTCCAGGGGGCTTTCCACCGGGGAGCTGTTTTTT.

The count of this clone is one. The CDR3 spells CATSFAYEQYF. For the CDR3, the DNA is TGTGCCACTTCCTTCGCCTACGAGCAGTACTTC. The chain joins TRBV28 to TRBJ2-7; D is ambiguous. The CDR3 spans 11 residues. Trimming took off 10 bases at V and 2 bases at J, with 9 bases between the two ends. CDR1 MDHEN and CDR2 SYDVKM come from the germline V gene.

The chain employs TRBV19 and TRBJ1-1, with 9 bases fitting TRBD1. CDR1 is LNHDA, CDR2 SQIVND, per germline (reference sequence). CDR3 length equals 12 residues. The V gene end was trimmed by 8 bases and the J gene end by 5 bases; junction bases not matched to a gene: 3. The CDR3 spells CASHRGQTEAFF. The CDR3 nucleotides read TGTGCCAGTCACAGGGGGCAAACTGAAGCTTTCTTT. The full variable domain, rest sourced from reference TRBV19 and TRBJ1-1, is DGGITQSPKYLFRKEGQNVTLSCEQNLNHDAMYWYRQDPGQGLRLIYYSQIVNDFQKGDIAEGYSVSREKKESFPLTVTSAQKNPTAFYLCASHRGQTEAFFGQGTRLTVV.

In nucleotides, the CDR3 is TGTGCCTGGAGTGCCGGGACTAGCGGTTACAATGAGCAGTTCTTC. Protein sequence: CAWSAGTSGYNEQFF. The rearrangement joins TRBV30 to TRBJ2-1; TRBD2 agrees at 11 bases. CDR3 length equals 15 residues. Per the germline V gene, CDR1 is GTSNPN and CDR2 is SVGIG (reference sequence). J was trimmed by 4 bases and V by 1 base; bases with no gene match: 3. Based on the CDR3 plus reference TRBV30 and TRBJ2-1, the full variable domain is SQTIHQWPATLVQPVGSPLSLECTVEGTSNPNLYWYRQAAGRGLQLLFYSVGIGQISSEVPQNLSASRPQDRQFILSSKKLLLSDSGFYLCAWSAGTSGYNEQFFGPGTRLTVL.

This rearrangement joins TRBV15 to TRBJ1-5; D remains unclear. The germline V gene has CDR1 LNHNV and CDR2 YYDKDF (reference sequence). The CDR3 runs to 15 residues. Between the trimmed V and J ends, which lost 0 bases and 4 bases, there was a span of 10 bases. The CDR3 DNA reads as TGTGCCACCAGCAGAGATAGGTACGGGAATCAGCCCCAGCATTTT. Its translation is CATSRDRYGNQPQHF.

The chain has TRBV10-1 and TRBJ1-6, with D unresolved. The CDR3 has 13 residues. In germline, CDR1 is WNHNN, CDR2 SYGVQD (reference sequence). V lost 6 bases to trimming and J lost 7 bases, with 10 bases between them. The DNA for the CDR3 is TGCGCCAGCAGCCGGGCCTCAAATTCACCCCTCCACTTT. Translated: CASSRASNSPLHF.

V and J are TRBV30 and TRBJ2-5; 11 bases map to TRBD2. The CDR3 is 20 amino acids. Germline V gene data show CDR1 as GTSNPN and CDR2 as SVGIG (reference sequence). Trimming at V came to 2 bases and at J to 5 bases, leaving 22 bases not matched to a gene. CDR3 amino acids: CAWSPRLAGTGWGRGETQYF. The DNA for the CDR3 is TGTGCCTGGAGTCCTCGACTAGCGGGAACAGGGTGGGGCCGGGGGGAGACCCAGTACTTC.

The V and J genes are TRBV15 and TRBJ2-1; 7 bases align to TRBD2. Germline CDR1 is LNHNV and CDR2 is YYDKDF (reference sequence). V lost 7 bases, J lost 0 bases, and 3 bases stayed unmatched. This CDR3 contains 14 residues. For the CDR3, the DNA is TGTGCCACCAAGCGGGGCGACTCCTACAATGAGCAGTTCTTC. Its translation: CATKRGDSYNEQFF.

CDR3: CASSLETRGLLAGERNIQYF. DNA of the CDR3: TGCGCCAGCAGCTTGGAAACTAGGGGCTTACTAGCGGGAGAGCGAAACATTCAGTACTTC. The chain couples TRBV5-1 to TRBJ2-4, with 11 nucleotides matching TRBD2. The germline V gene encodes CDR1 SGHRS and CDR2 YFSETQ. Trimming removed 0 bases from V and 6 bases from J; junction bases left unmatched: 17. This CDR3 spans 20 amino acids. Complete variable domain (other parts from reference TRBV5-1 and TRBJ2-4): KAGVTQTPRYLIKTRGQQVTLSCSPISGHRSVSWYQQTPGQGLQFLFEYFSETQRNKGNFPGRFSGRQFSNSRSEMNVSTLELGDSALYLCASSLETRGLLAGERNIQYFGAGTRLSVL.